This TCR beta chain was identified in a study of beta chain features in type 1 diabetes. General study points: Patients with type 1 diabetes carried fewer insertions and had more deletions at their VDJ junctions. Patients' naive, central memory and regulatory TCRB repertoires appeared more alike than those of healthy donors. Still unanswered here is whether HLA type influences TCRB rearrangement.

Concerning this clone: Its matching antigen is unknown.

All of the isolated RNA was reverse transcribed, so expressed TCRB transcripts were sequenced. Using immunoSEQ multiplex PCR, the repertoire was profiled, and TCRdb retains in-frame clones only, with some absent. The profile shows under 450,000 clones, approximately 15% of them singletons. The receptor comes from a man under 40 in good health. The specimen sequenced was naive CD4+ T cells from blood.

CDR3: CASSLVRGRGYGYTF. CDR3 in DNA: TGTGCCAGCAGCTTGGTCAGGGGAAGGGGCTATGGCTACACCTTC. V is TRBV5-4 and J is TRBJ1-2; tentative D call: TRBD1 (6 bases). Germline CDR1 and CDR2: SGHNT and YYREEE (reference sequence). The CDR3 has 15 amino acids. Trimming took off 0 bases at V and 4 bases at J, with 13 bases between the two ends.